Sequencing of this T cell receptor (beta chain) was carried out in a study of T cells in tuberculosis. The CDR3 length is 13 residues. Between the trimmed V and J ends, which lost 4 bases and 0 bases, there was a span of 9 bases. Germline values: CDR1 SQVTM, CDR2 ANQGSEA. The assay was immunoSEQ multiplex PCR, and TCRdb's table has in-frame clones only and misses some. The sample holds some 20,000 clones, roughly nine tenths seen once. Sequencing was performed on PBMCs. This clonotype originated in a donor aged 10-30 years with latent tuberculosis or without tuberculosis infection. The J gene is TRBJ1-1, the V gene TRBV29-1; the D gene is possibly TRBD1 (5 bases). The CDR3: CSVAPGMNTEAFF. CDR3 bases: TGCAGCGTTGCGCCAGGGATGAACACTGAAGCTTTCTTT.